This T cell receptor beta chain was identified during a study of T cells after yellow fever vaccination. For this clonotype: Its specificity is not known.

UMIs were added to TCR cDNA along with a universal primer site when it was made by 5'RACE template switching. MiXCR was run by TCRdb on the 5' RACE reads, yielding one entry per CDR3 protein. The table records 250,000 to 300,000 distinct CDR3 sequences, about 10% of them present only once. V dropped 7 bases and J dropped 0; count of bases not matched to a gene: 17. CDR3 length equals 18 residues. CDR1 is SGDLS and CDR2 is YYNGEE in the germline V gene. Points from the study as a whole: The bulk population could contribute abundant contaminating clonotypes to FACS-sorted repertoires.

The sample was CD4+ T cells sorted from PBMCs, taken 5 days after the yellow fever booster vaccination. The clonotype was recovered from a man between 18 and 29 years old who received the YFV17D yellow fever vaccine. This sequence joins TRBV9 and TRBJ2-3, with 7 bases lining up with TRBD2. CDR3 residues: CASASTRTGGTSTDTQYF. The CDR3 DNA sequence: TGTGCCAGCGCATCAACCCGGACGGGGGGAACTAGCACAGATACGCAGTATTTT.